The T cell receptor beta chain described here comes from a study of response to subunit inactivated influenza vaccine. Study observations and caveats: Each seasonal flu vaccination may recruit only limited new T cells, authors suggested.

TCRdb reprocessed the RT-PCR reads via MiXCR and lists one record per CDR3 protein. The sample lists about 780,000 distinct CDR3 sequences; approximately 17% were seen once. About this clonotype itself: What it recognizes is unknown.

The CDR3 runs 15 residues. V lost 3 bases, J lost 0 bases, and 6 bases stayed unmatched. From germline, CDR1 is SGHRS and CDR2 YFSETQ. This TCR was recovered from a man aged 50 to 59 who received an inactivated influenza vaccine. This chain joins TRBV5-1 and TRBJ2-7, with TRBD1 identical over 7 bases. The sample here was PBMCs from blood, taken approximately 5 days after vaccination. The CDR3 nucleotides are TGCGCCAGCAGCTCCTTCAGGGGGTTCTCCTACGAGCAGTACTTC. Protein product: CASSSFRGFSYEQYF.